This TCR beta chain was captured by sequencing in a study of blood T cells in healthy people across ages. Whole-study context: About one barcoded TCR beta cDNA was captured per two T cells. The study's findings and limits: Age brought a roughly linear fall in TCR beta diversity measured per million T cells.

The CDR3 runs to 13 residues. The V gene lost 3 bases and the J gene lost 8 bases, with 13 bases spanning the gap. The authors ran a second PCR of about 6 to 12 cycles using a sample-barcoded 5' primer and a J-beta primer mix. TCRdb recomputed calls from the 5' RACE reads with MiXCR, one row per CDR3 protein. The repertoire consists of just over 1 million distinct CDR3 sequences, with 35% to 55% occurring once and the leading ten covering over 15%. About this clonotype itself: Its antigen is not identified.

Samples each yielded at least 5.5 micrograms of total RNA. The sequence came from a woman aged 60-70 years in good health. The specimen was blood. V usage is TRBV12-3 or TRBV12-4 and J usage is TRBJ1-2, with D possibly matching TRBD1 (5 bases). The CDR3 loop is CASSFRAGSGYTF. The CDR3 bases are TGTGCCAGCAGTTTCAGGGCAGGGAGCGGCTACACCTTC.